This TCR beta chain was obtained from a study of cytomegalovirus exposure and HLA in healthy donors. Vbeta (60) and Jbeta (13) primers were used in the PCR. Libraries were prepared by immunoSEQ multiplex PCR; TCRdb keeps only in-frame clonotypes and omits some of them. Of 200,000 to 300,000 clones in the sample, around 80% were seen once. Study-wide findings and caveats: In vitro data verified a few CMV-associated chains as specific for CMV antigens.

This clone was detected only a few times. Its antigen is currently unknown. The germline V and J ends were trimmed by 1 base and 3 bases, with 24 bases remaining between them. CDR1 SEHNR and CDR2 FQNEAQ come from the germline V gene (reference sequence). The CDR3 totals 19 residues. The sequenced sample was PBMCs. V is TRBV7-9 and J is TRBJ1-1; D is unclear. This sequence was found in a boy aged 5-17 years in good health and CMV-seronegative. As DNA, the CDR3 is TGTGCCAGCAGCTTAGGGATTAACAGACCCCACCGGAAGGACACTGAAGCTTTCTTT. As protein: CASSLGINRPHRKDTEAFF.